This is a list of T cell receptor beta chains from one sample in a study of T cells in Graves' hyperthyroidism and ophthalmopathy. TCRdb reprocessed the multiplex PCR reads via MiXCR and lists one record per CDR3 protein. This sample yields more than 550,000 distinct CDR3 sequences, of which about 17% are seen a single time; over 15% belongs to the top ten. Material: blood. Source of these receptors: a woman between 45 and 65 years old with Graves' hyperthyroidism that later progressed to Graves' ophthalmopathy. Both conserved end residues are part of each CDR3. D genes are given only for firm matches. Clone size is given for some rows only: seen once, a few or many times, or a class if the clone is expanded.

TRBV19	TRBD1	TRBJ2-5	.	TGTGCCAGCACACCGGGACAGGGGCGAGAGACCCAGTACTTC	CASTPGQGRETQYF
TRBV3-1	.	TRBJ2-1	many	TGTGCCAGCAGCCAAGCTGTCGGGGACAATGAGCAGTTCTTC	CASSQAVGDNEQFF
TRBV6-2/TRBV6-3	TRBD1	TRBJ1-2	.	TGTGCCAGCAGCCGCATCGAACAGGGGACATACGGCTACACCTTC	CASSRIEQGTYGYTF
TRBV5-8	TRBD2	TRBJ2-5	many	TGTGCCAGCAGCTTGTCGGGGCTAGCGGAGGAGACCCAGTACTTC	CASSLSGLAEETQYF
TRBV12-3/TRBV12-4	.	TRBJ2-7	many	TGTGCCAGCAGTTTAGTCCCCGACTACGCGCTCAGCTACGAGCAGTACTTC	CASSLVPDYALSYEQYF
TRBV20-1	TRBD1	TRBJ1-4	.	TGCAGTGCTAGCAAGGGGGCCGCAATTGAAAAACTGTTTTTT	CSASKGAAIEKLFF
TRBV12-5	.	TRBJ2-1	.	TGTGCTAGTGGTCCCCAACAGGGTCGGAATGAGCAGTTCTTC	CASGPQQGRNEQFF
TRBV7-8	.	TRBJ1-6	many	TGTGCCAGCAGCTTACTGGGTTCACCCCTCCACTTT	CASSLLGSPLHF
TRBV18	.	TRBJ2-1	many	TGTGCCAGCTCACCACGAATGAGCTCCTACAATGAGCAGTTCTTC	CASSPRMSSYNEQFF
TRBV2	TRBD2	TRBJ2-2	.	TGTGCCAGCAGAGATAGCGGGGAGAACACCGGGGAGCTGTTTTTT	CASRDSGENTGELFF
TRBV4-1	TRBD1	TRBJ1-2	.	TGCGCCAGCAGCCAAGGTGCAGGGGGCGACTATGGCTACACCTTC	CASSQGAGGDYGYTF
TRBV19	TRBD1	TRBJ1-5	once	TGTGCCAGTAGTAAGCGGGACAGGGGGCCAAATCAGCCCCAGCATTTT	CASSKRDRGPNQPQHF
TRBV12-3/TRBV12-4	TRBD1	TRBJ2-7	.	TGTGCCACCTCCGGGACAGGGCAAGAGCAGTACTTC	CATSGTGQEQYF
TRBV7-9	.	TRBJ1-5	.	TGTGCCAGATCATCCGGGAGTAATCAGCCCCAGCATTTT	CARSSGSNQPQHF
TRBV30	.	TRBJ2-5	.	TGTGCCTGGATGGGCTTCCCGGGGGAGACCCAGTACTTC	CAWMGFPGETQYF
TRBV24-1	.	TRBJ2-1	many	TGTGCCACCAGTGCCGCAGGGGACCCCTACAATGAGCAGTTCTTC	CATSAAGDPYNEQFF
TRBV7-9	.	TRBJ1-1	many	TGTGCCAGCAGCGGCGGCAGGGGCCCCACTGCTGAAGCTTTCTTT	CASSGGRGPTAEAFF
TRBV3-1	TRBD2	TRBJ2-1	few	TGTGCCAGCAGCCACTCGCGGGGGGGTCGGACCTACAATGAGCAGTTCTTC	CASSHSRGGRTYNEQFF
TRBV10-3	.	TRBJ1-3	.	TGTGCCATCAGTGAGTCGATTCAGGGATACGGAAACACCATATATTTT	CAISESIQGYGNTIYF
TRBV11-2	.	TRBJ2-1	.	TGTGCCAGCAGCTTAGTGTTTACCCTCTACAATGAGCAGTTCTTC	CASSLVFTLYNEQFF
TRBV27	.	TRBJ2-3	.	TGTGCCAGCAGAACGGACCTCGTCAGCACAGATACGCAGTATTTT	CASRTDLVSTDTQYF
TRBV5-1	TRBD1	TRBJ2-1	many	TGCGCCAGCAGCTTTGACAGGGACCTCTACAATGAGCAGTTCTTC	CASSFDRDLYNEQFF
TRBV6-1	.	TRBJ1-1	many	TGTGCCAGCAGTGAAGGAGACACCTTGAACACTGAAGCTTTCTTT	CASSEGDTLNTEAFF
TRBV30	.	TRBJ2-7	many	TGTGCCTGGAGTGTGATACAGGGCTACAAGGGGTTGCAGTACTTC	CAWSVIQGYKGLQYF
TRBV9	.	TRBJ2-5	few	TGTGCCAGCAGCGTAGGTTCGACGGGCCGAGAGACCCAGTACTTC	CASSVGSTGRETQYF
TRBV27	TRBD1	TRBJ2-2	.	TGTGCCAGCGCCTCTTGGGGACAGGGTGCCGGGGAGCTGTTTTTT	CASASWGQGAGELFF
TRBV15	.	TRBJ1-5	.	TGTGCCACCAGCAGAGACAAACCCTATTCTAGTCAGCCCCAGCATTTT	CATSRDKPYSSQPQHF
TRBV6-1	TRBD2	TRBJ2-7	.	TGTGCCAGCAGTGAAGAATTGGCCGGGGGGTTTTCCTACGAGCAGTACTTC	CASSEELAGGFSYEQYF
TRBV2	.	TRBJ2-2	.	TGTGCCGGCAGTGACCTCACCACAGGCGCCGGGGAGCTGTTTTTT	CAGSDLTTGAGELFF
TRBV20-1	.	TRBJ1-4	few	TGCAGTGCTAGAGATGACAGGATTTCAACTAATGAAAAACTGTTTTTT	CSARDDRISTNEKLFF
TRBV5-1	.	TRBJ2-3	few	TGCGCCAGCAGCTTGGAGGCGGTGACTAGCACAGATACGCAGTATTTT	CASSLEAVTSTDTQYF
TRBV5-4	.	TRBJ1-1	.	TGTGCCAGCAGCTTGCAGAGTCAGGTGTCTGAAGCTTTCTTT	CASSLQSQVSEAFF
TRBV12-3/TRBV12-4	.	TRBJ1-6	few	TGTGCCAGCAGTTATAACAGAAATTCACCCCTCCACTTT	CASSYNRNSPLHF
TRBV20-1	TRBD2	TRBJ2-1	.	TGCAGTGCATCCCGTCTAGCGGGGGAATACAATGAGCAGTTCTTC	CSASRLAGEYNEQFF
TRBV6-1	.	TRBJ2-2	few	TGTGCCAGCAGAAAGGACATTTTTGTCGCGGGGGAGCTGTTTTTT	CASRKDIFVAGELFF
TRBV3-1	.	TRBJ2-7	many	TGTGCCAGCAGCCAAGATTTGGGGGAAACCTACGAGCAGTACTTC	CASSQDLGETYEQYF
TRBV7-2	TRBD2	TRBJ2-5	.	TGTGCCAGCGGCTTAGGGCCTCTAGCGGGGGGTTGGGAGACCCAGTACTTC	CASGLGPLAGGWETQYF
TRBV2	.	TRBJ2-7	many	TGTGCCAGCATCCCCCACAGTTCGGGCGAGCAGTACTTC	CASIPHSSGEQYF
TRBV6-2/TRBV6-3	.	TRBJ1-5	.	TGTGCCAGCAGTTTAGGGGATAGCGATCAGCCCCAGCATTTT	CASSLGDSDQPQHF
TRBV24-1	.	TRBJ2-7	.	TGTGCCACCAGTGATGTAGGGACATTTCGGTCCCACTACGAGCAGTACTTC	CATSDVGTFRSHYEQYF
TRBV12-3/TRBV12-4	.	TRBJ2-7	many	TGTGCCAGCAGCTGGACCTACTCCTACGAGCAGTACTTC	CASSWTYSYEQYF
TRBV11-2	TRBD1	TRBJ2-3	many	TGTGCCAGCAGCCCCCGACAGGGCCCCACAGATACGCAGTATTTT	CASSPRQGPTDTQYF
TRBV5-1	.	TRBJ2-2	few	TGCGCCAGCAGCTTGGCACAGGGCACGGTCGGGGAGCTGTTTTTT	CASSLAQGTVGELFF
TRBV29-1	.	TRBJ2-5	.	TGCAGCGTTGTGTGGGGTGGGGAGACCCAGTACTTC	CSVVWGGETQYF
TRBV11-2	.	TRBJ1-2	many	TGTGCCAGCAGCTTAGGGGCAGGGACGGCCTATGGCTACACCTTC	CASSLGAGTAYGYTF
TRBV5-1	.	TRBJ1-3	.	TGCGCCAGCAGCCTAGATAACAGCGACCCTGGAAACACCATATATTTT	CASSLDNSDPGNTIYF
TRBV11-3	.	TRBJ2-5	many	TGTGCCAGCAGCTTAAGGGACGGTCAGGAGACCCAGTACTTC	CASSLRDGQETQYF
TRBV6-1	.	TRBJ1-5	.	TGTGCCAGCAGTGAAGCAAGGGTTGGTCAGCCCCAGCATTTT	CASSEARVGQPQHF
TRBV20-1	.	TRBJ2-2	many	TGCAGTGCTAGAGAGGCTAACACCGGGGAGCTGTTTTTT	CSAREANTGELFF
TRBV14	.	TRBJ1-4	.	TGTGCCAGCAGGTGGACATCCTGGGATAATGAAAAACTGTTTTTT	CASRWTSWDNEKLFF
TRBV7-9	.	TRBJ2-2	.	TGTGCCAGCAGCCCCAGGGGTGGGACGGTGAACACCGGGGAGCTGTTTTTT	CASSPRGGTVNTGELFF
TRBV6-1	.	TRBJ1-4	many	TGTGCCAGCAGTAGTAGAGTTGCAACTAATGAAAAACTGTTTTTT	CASSSRVATNEKLFF
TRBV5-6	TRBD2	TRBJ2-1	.	TGTGCCAGCAGCGTCTTACTAGCGGGGGCCGAAGAGCAGTTCTTC	CASSVLLAGAEEQFF
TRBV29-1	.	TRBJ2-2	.	TGCAGCGTTGAAGTGGGCACCGGGGAGCTGTTTTTT	CSVEVGTGELFF
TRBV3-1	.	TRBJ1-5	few	TGTGCCAGCAGCCAAATTCACCACCCCAATCAGCCCCAGCATTTT	CASSQIHHPNQPQHF